The 11 T cell receptor beta chains below come from one sample, sequenced in a study of vaccination effects on CD4 cells after COVID-19. Their antigen targets remain unknown. Measured with immunoSEQ multiplex PCR; TCRdb has only the in-frame clones, and not every one. The data hold around 11,000 clones, with about 76% observed a single time. Peptide-pool stimulation followed by sequencing identified expanded antigen-specific CD4+ clonotypes in the ViraFEST assay. It was after roughly 11 days of culture that CD4+ T cells were isolated. The starting material was CD4+ T cells from PBMCs cultured with HCoV-229E spike peptides, obtained before COVID-19 vaccination. The receptor source for this set is a human donor who received a COVID-19 vaccine.

This clone was observed once. The chain links TRBV9 to TRBJ1-5; perhaps TRBD1 as D (5 bases). The CDR3 runs 15 residues. Trimming shortened V by 0 bases and J by 7 bases, and 14 bases separated the two germline ends. CDR1 and CDR2 (germline): SGDLS, YYNGEE. The CDR3 coding sequence is TGTGCCAGCAGCGTAGAGGGTGACGGGGGGCAGCCCCAGCATTTT. Its protein product is CASSVEGDGGQPQHF.

This sequence joins TRBV6-1 and TRBJ1-1; D perhaps matches TRBD1 (5 bases). V lost 0 bases to trimming and J lost 1 base, with 18 bases between them. Germline V CDR1 and CDR2: MNHNS, SASEGT. The CDR3 has 18 residues. In nucleotides, the CDR3 is TGTGCCAGCAGTGAAGCCCCCCCGGGAGGGACGAGGAACACTGAAGCTTTCTTT. Protein: CASSEAPPGGTRNTEAFF.

This chain uses TRBV6-6 with TRBJ2-5, with 7 bases matching TRBD2. Trimming removed 4 bases from V and 4 bases from J; junction bases left unmatched: 9. The CDR3 sequence is 15 residues long. Germline V CDR1 and CDR2: MNHNY, SVGAGI (reference sequence). The CDR3 protein is CASSFEWTSGETQYF. Written as DNA, the CDR3 is TGTGCCAGCAGTTTCGAATGGACTAGTGGAGAGACCCAGTACTTC.

The chain links TRBV18 to TRBJ2-6; maybe TRBD1 (6 bases). The CDR3 extends over 16 amino acids. Germline loops: CDR1 KGHSH, CDR2 LQKENI. Trimming took 6 bases from V and 0 from J, leaving 12 bases between them. The CDR3 spells CASSSGVSSGANVLTF. The DNA of the CDR3 is TGTGCCAGCTCGTCAGGGGTTAGCTCTGGGGCCAACGTCCTGACTTTC.

This chain joins TRBV19 and TRBJ2-1, with D possibly being TRBD2 (6 bases). The germline gives CDR1 LNHDA, CDR2 SQIVND (reference sequence). CDR3 length: 13 residues. Trimming took off 6 bases at V and 6 bases at J, with 12 bases between the two ends. CDR3 region: CASRSGHLNEQFF. The CDR3 nucleotides are TGTGCCAGTAGGAGCGGGCACCTCAATGAGCAGTTCTTC.

This clone was observed once. The chain is built from TRBV29-1 and TRBJ2-3, with D possibly TRBD2 on 6 matching bases. CDR3 length equals 10 residues. Trimming removed 2 bases from V and 9 bases from J, with 6 bases in between. The germline gives CDR1 SQVTM, CDR2 ANQGSEA. CDR3 DNA: TGCAGCGTTGAACGGGGGACGCAGTATTTT. It translates to CSVERGTQYF.

The V gene is TRBV5-4, the J gene TRBJ2-4; D gene uncertain. Per the germline V gene, CDR1 is SGHNT and CDR2 is YYREEE (reference sequence). Trimming cost V 2 bases and J 5 bases, with 11 bases left between them. The CDR3 has 14 amino acids. The CDR3, as DNA: TGTGCCAGCAGCTTTGGAGCCCAAGAAAACATTCAGTACTTC. This translates into CASSFGAQENIQYF.

This clone appeared a single time. The chain has TRBV4-1 and TRBJ2-5; D is perhaps TRBD1 or TRBD2 (6 bases each). Germline CDR1 MGHRA, CDR2 YSYEKL. The CDR3 extends over 18 amino acids. Trimming left V 4 bases short and J 2 bases short, with 23 bases between. CDR3 coding DNA: TGCGCCAGCAGCCGGGGGCCCTCTCTAGCGAGGAATCAAGAGACCCAGTACTTC. It encodes CASSRGPSLARNQETQYF.

V gene TRBV5-1 combines with J gene TRBJ2-7; 8 bases align to TRBD1. The germline CDR1 and CDR2 sequences are SGHRS and YFSETQ. There are 14 residues in the CDR3. The junction had 7 bases not matched to a gene; V was cut back by 4 bases and J by 4 bases. As DNA, the CDR3 is TGCGCCAGCAGCGCACGACAGGGGCGGTACGAGCAGTACTTC. Protein product: CASSARQGRYEQYF.

The chain links TRBV19 to TRBJ2-2; D unresolved. The germline CDR1 and CDR2 sequences are LNHDA and SQIVND (reference sequence). The CDR3 runs to 13 residues. The V end was cut by 5 bases, the J end by 6 bases, with 10 bases between. CDR3 coding DNA: TGTGCCAGTAGTGTCACATTCGCCGGGGAGCTGTTTTTT. Protein sequence: CASSVTFAGELFF.

The rearrangement joins TRBV21-1 to TRBJ1-6; the listed D gene, TRBD1, was not tested against the DNA. TRBV21-1 represents a pseudogene. The length of the CDR3 is 16 residues. CDR3 sequence reads: CASSKLGGPFYSPLHF. In nucleotides, the CDR3 is TGTGCCAGCAGCAAACTAGGGGGTCCGTTTTATTCACCCCTCCACTTT.